The 3 T cell receptor beta chains presented below share a single source sample, sequenced in a study of T cells in Graves' hyperthyroidism and ophthalmopathy. Amplification of TCR beta CDR3 regions used RNA as the template. The TCR CDR3 was amplified in a first-round RT-PCR using the HTBI primer set. TCRdb reprocessed the multiplex PCR reads via MiXCR and lists one record per CDR3 protein. The sample lists 750,000 to 950,000 distinct CDR3 sequences, 38% seen once, with 7% to 10% in the top ten. The specimen was blood. The receptors originated from a man aged 18 to 30 with Graves' hyperthyroidism.

The chain links TRBV11-2 to TRBJ1-1; a possible D gene is TRBD1 (6 bases). Germline V gene data show CDR1 as SGHAT and CDR2 as FQNNGV. The CDR3 is 16 residues long. V lost 4 bases, J lost 0 bases, and 15 bases lay in between. CDR3 DNA: TGTGCCAGCAGCTCTGGACAGACTACGATGAACACTGAAGCTTTCTTT. It yields the protein CASSSGQTTMNTEAFF.

This clonotype has just a few counts. This chain connects TRBV6-4 to TRBJ2-7, with 9 bases identical to TRBD1. The CDR3 spans 17 residues. Germline V gene sequence: CDR1 MRHNA, CDR2 SNTAGT. V lost 6 bases to trimming and J lost 1 base; unmatched junction nucleotides: 13. CDR3 coding DNA: TGTGCCAGCAGGACGATGGGGGGACAGGGTGGTTCCTACGAGCAGTACTTC. Protein product: CASRTMGGQGGSYEQYF.

The chain has TRBV5-5 and TRBJ2-7; 8 bases are shared with TRBD1. The V segment lost 2 bases and the J segment 4 bases; nucleotides outside the gene matches: 17. CDR3 size: 18 residues. Germline V CDR1 and CDR2: SGHKS, YYEKEE (reference sequence). The CDR3 DNA is TGTGCCAGCAGCTTAGGGATGGAACCGGGACAGGAAGGATACGAGCAGTACTTC. Residues: CASSLGMEPGQEGYEQYF.